This is a list of T cell receptor beta chains from one sample in a study of cytomegalovirus exposure and HLA in healthy donors. Some clones are missing from TCRdb's copy, which holds only in-frame ones; the method was immunoSEQ multiplex PCR. The sample consists of under 150,000 clones, 80% to 85% of them appearing once. Sequenced material: PBMCs. The receptor set was obtained from a human donor in good health. CDR3s include the opening cysteine and the closing phenylalanine or tryptophan. A D gene is named only where the DNA matches it firmly. Size values are once, few and many counts, or a class for expanded clones, and some rows have none.

>NA|NA|TRBV7-8
CASSFPGTPTGELFF
>NA|NA|TRBV4-1
CASSQGRGSPLHF
>NA|NA|TRBV5-4
CASSLPGGQETQYF
>NA|NA|TRBV27
CASSLRQGTLGYGYTF
>NA|NA|TRBV28
CASSHRRMNTEAFF
>TRBD1|NA|TRBV27
CASSTGQVVGYTF
>NA|few|TRBV5-4
CASSKMGGNEQYF
>NA|once|TRBV14
CASSQAGGYPYEQYF
>NA|NA|TRBV7-8
CASSLFGGASYEQYF
>TRBD1|few|TRBV28
CASVSGTGSYEQYF
>NA|few|TRBV27
CASRAVQADQPQHF
>NA|NA|TRBV11-2
CASTHRVEETQYF
>TRBD1|NA|TRBV6-5
CASSSGTDYQPQHF
>NA|NA|TRBV27
CASSGGRGAEAFF
>TRBD2|NA|TRBV27
CASSLGLSFWGEQFF
>NA|few|TRBV6-1
CASRDGGNQPQHF
>TRBD1|once|TRBV5-1
CASSFTGTGAEEQYF
>NA|NA|TRBV4-2
CASSQGLQADTQYF
>NA|NA|TRBV4-2
CASSLDYREGQPQHF
>NA|NA|TRBV18
CASSLAGGGIRNTEAFF
>NA|NA|TRBV2
CASSERPDWLYEQYF
>NA|NA|TRBV27
CASSLYRDYEQYF